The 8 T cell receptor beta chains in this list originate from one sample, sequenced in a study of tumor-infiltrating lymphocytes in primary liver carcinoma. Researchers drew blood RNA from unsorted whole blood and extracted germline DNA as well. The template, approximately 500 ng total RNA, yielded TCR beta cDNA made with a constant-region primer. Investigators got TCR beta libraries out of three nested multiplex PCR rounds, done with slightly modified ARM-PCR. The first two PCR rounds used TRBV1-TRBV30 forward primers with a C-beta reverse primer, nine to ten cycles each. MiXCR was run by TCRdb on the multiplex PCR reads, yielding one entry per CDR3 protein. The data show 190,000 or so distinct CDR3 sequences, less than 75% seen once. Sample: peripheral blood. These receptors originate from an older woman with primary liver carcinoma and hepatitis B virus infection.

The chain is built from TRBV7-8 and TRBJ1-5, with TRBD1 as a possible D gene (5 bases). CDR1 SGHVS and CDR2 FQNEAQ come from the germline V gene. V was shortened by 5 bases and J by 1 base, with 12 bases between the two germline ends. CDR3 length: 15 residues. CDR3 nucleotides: TGTGCCAGCAGCCGACGGGGCTGGAGCAATCAGCCCCAGCATTTT. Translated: CASSRRGWSNQPQHF. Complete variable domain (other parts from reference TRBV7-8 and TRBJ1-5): GAGVSQSPRYKVAKRGQDVALRCDPISGHVSLFWYQQALGQGPEFLTYFQNEAQLDKSGLPSDRFFAERPEGSVSTLKIQRTQQEDSAVYLCASSRRGWSNQPQHFGDGTRLSIL.

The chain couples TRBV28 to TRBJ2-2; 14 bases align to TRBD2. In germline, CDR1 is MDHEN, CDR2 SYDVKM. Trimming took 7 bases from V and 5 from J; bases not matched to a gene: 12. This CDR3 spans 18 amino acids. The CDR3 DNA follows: TGTGCCAGCACCCTCGGACTAGCGGGAGGCCGGTTGACCGGGGAGCTGTTTTTT. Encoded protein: CASTLGLAGGRLTGELFF. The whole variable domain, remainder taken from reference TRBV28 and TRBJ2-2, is DVKVTQSSRYLVKRTGEKVFLECVQDMDHENMFWYRQDPGLGLRLIYFSYDVKMKEKGDIPEGYSVSREKKERFSLILESASTNQTSMYLCASTLGLAGGRLTGELFFGEGSRLTVL.

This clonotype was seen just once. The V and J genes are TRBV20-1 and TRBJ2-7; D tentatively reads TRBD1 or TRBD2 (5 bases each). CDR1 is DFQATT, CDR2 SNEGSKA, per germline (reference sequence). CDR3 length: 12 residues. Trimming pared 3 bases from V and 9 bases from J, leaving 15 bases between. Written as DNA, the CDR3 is TGCAGTGCTAGTGGGACCGTCCCCGGGCAGTACTTC. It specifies CSASGTVPGQYF.

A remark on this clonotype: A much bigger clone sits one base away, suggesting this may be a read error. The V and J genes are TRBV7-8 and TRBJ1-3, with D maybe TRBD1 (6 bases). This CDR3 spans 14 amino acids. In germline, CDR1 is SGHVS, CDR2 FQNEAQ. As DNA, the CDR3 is TGTGGCAGTGGGGCCAGGGGAAGTGGAAACACCATATATTTT. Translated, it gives CGSGARGSGNTIYF.

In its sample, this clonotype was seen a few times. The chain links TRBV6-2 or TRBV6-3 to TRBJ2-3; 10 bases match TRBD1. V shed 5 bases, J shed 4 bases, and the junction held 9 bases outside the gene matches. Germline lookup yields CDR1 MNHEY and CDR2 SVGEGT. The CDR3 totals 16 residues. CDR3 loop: CASSRPGQGNADTQYF. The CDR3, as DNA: TGTGCCAGCAGTCGCCCGGGACAGGGGAACGCAGATACGCAGTATTTT.

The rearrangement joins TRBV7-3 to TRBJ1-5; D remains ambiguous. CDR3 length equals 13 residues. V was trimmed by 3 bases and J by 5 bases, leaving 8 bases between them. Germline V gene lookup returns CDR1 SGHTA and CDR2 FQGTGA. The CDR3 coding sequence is TGTGCCAGCAGCTTTATAGCCTATCAGCCCCAGCATTTT. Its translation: CASSFIAYQPQHF.

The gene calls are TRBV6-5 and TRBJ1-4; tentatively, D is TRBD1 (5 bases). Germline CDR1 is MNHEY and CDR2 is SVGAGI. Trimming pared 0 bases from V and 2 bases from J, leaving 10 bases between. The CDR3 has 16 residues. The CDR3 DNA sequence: TGTGCCAGCAGTTACTCGTTGGGGGGGACTAATGAAAAACTGTTTTTT. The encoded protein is CASSYSLGGTNEKLFF.

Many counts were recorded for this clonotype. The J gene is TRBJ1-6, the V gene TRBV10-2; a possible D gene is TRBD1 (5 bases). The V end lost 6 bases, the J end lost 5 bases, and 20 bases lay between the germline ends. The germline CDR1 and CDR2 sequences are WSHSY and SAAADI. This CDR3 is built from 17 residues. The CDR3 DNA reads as TGCGCCAGCAGCGTCGGGGGTCACCGCTCAGATAATTCACCCCTCCACTTT. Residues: CASSVGGHRSDNSPLHF.